Listed here are 26 T cell receptor beta chains from one sample, sequenced in a study of cytomegalovirus exposure and HLA in healthy donors. With 60 Vbeta and 13 Jbeta primers, the PCR was carried out. Sequencing was performed with immunoSEQ multiplex PCR; in TCRdb, only in-frame clones are kept and a portion is missing. The sample lists a few hundred thousand clones, roughly 75% occurring once. Sequences were obtained from PBMCs. These receptors all come from a woman in her twenties or thirties in good health and CMV-seronegative.

The chain couples TRBV29-1 to TRBJ2-7, with TRBD2 identical over 13 bases. After removal of 6 bases from V and 5 bases from J, the junction contained 7 bases not matched to a gene. In germline, CDR1 is SQVTM, CDR2 ANQGSEA. The CDR3 loop spans 14 amino acids. The CDR3 protein is CSVLGLAGADEQYF. In DNA form, the CDR3 reads TGCAGCGTCCTCGGACTAGCGGGGGCGGACGAGCAGTACTTC.

The chain recombines TRBV5-4 with TRBJ2-1, with 7 positions matching TRBD2. V shed 2 bases and J 8 bases; nucleotides not matched to a gene: 7. The germline gives CDR1 SGHNT, CDR2 YYREEE (reference sequence). This CDR3 spans 14 amino acids. The CDR3 DNA is TGTGCCAGCAGCTTTTCGGGACTAACCTATGAGCAGTTCTTC. Protein product: CASSFSGLTYEQFF.

This rearrangement joins TRBV12-5 to TRBJ1-4; 7 nucleotides agree with TRBD1. The V and J ends lost 3 bases and 4 bases, in that order; junction bases with no gene match: 8. The CDR3 sequence is 16 residues long. Germline CDR1 LGHNT, CDR2 FRNRAP. The CDR3 DNA reads as TGTGCTAGTGGTTTTTACAGGGGCGGCCATAATGAAAAACTGTTTTTT. Amino acid sequence: CASGFYRGGHNEKLFF. The variable domain in full, completed from reference TRBV12-5 and TRBJ1-4, reads DARVTQTPRHKVTEMGQEVTMRCQPILGHNTVFWYRQTMMQGLELLAYFRNRAPLDDSGMPKDRFSAEMPDATLATLKIQPSEPRDSAVYFCASGFYRGGHNEKLFFGSGTQLSVL.

This rearrangement joins TRBV4-2 to TRBJ2-1, with TRBD2 identical over 8 bases. Unmatched junction bases numbered 13, after V lost 4 bases and J lost 5 bases. The germline V gene has CDR1 LGHNA and CDR2 YNFKEQ. CDR3 length: 17 residues. DNA for the CDR3: TGTGCCAGCAGCCCGGCGGTAGCGGGGATTACACACAATGAGCAGTTCTTC. Encoded protein: CASSPAVAGITHNEQFF.

On this clone itself: At one end the junction does not follow the germline gene, possibly because of a read error. V usage is TRBV7-9 and J usage is TRBJ1-2; D gene unclear. Germline V CDR1 and CDR2: SEHNR, FQNEAQ (reference sequence). This CDR3 is 15 amino acids long. The CDR3: CASSLEGRRNYGSTF. CDR3 nucleotides: TGTGCCAGCAGCTTAGAGGGAAGGAGGAACTATGGCTCCACCTTC.

The rearrangement links TRBV27 to TRBJ2-1; TRBD2 agrees at 13 bases. The CDR3 length is 15 residues. Per germline, CDR1 MNHEY and CDR2 SMNVEV (reference sequence). V shed 7 bases, J shed 6 bases, and the junction held 6 bases outside the gene matches. The CDR3 protein is CASNPTSGGANEQFF. As DNA, the CDR3 is TGTGCCAGCAACCCTACTAGCGGGGGGGCCAATGAGCAGTTCTTC.

The rearrangement uses TRBV6-5 and TRBJ2-2; unclear D gene. Trimming took off 2 bases at V and 1 base at J, with 5 bases between the two ends. The CDR3 totals 14 residues. Germline V gene sequence: CDR1 MNHEY, CDR2 SVGAGI. CDR3 sequence reads: CASSYAENTGELFF. The DNA for the CDR3 is TGTGCCAGCAGTTACGCGGAGAACACCGGGGAGCTGTTTTTT.

The rearrangement links TRBV30 to TRBJ1-6, with D possibly being TRBD1 (5 bases). The CDR3 loop spans 15 amino acids. V was clipped by 5 bases and J by 9 bases, with 20 bases between them. CDR1 is GTSNPN and CDR2 is SVGIG in the germline V gene (reference sequence). CDR3 amino acids: CAWSAGPTMGSPLHF. The CDR3 DNA follows: TGTGCCTGGTCTGCGGGACCGACTATGGGTTCACCCCTCCACTTT.

J is TRBJ2-5 and V is TRBV11-2; 7 bases agree with TRBD1. The CDR3 contains 13 residues. The germline V gene encodes CDR1 SGHAT and CDR2 FQNNGV. The J segment lost 2 bases and the V segment lost 5 bases, leaving 2 bases of the junction unmatched. CDR3 amino acids: CASSQGQQETQYF. CDR3 bases: TGTGCCAGCAGCCAGGGACAGCAAGAGACCCAGTACTTC.

This chain links TRBV2 with TRBJ1-2; D gene uncertain. The germline gives CDR1 SNHLY, CDR2 FYNNEI. V lost 8 bases and J lost 8, with 24 bases in between. This CDR3 comprises 15 residues. CDR3 sequence reads: CASAVIQASLSGYTF. In DNA, the CDR3 is TGTGCCAGCGCAGTCATCCAGGCCAGCCTCTCAGGCTACACCTTC.

The chain employs TRBV5-1 and TRBJ1-1; perhaps TRBD1 as D (5 bases). V was clipped by 4 bases and J by 7 bases, with 17 bases between them. This CDR3 is 14 amino acids long. CDR1 is SGHRS, CDR2 YFSETQ, per germline. The CDR3 is CASSADAGWDEAFF. The CDR3 DNA follows: TGCGCCAGCAGCGCGGATGCAGGGTGGGATGAAGCTTTCTTT.

V is TRBV10-2 and J is TRBJ2-7; 9 nucleotides line up with TRBD1. There are 12 residues in the CDR3. J gave up 7 bases and V 5 bases, and 3 bases lay outside the gene matches. Germline V gives CDR1 WSHSY, CDR2 SAAADI. The CDR3 bases are TGCGCCAGCAGTTGGGACAGGGCAGAGCAGTACTTC. Translated: CASSWDRAEQYF.

The V and J genes are TRBV5-4 and TRBJ2-6; 10 bases align to TRBD1. Per the germline V gene, CDR1 is SGHNT and CDR2 is YYREEE (reference sequence). Trimming took 4 bases from V and 1 from J; bases not matched to a gene: 8. CDR3 size: 18 residues. The CDR3 reads CASSLRDRGRSGANVLTF. CDR3 nucleotide sequence: TGTGCCAGCAGCCTACGGGACAGGGGAAGGTCTGGGGCCAACGTCCTGACTTTC.

The chain joins TRBV2 to TRBJ1-6; tentatively, D is TRBD1 (5 bases). Trimming cost V 8 bases and J 9 bases, with 11 bases left between them. The V gene's germline CDR1 is SNHLY and CDR2 FYNNEI. CDR3 length equals 12 residues. The CDR3 bases are TGTGCCAGCGTCCAGGGAAGTTCACCCCTCCACTTT. As protein: CASVQGSSPLHF. Together with reference TRBV2 and TRBJ1-6, the CDR3 gives the full variable domain: EPEVTQTPSHQVTQMGQEVILRCVPISNHLYFYWYRQILGQKVEFLVSFYNNEISEKSEIFDDQFSVERPDGSNFTLKIRSTKLEDSAMYFCASVQGSSPLHFGNGTRLTVT.

The V gene is TRBV7-3, the J gene TRBJ1-1; D is uncertain. V was clipped by 5 bases and J by 4 bases, with 14 bases between them. Germline V gene lookup returns CDR1 SGHTA and CDR2 FQGTGA. The CDR3 has 14 residues. The CDR3 DNA reads as TGTGCCAGCAGCCCGCGGGCTTGGGGCACTGAAGCTTTCTTT. This encodes CASSPRAWGTEAFF.

The chain recombines TRBV6-5 with TRBJ2-1; D is undetermined. The CDR3 is 16 residues long. The V gene's germline CDR1 is MNHEY and CDR2 SVGAGI. Trimming cost V 2 bases and J 1 base, with 12 bases left between them. CDR3: CASSYVADRSYNEQFF. The DNA for the CDR3 is TGTGCCAGCAGTTACGTTGCGGATCGATCCTACAATGAGCAGTTCTTC.

In this sample, this clone turned up a few times. V and J are TRBV4-1 and TRBJ2-6; maybe TRBD2 (5 bases). Trimming stripped 5 bases from V and 0 bases from J, with 11 bases between. In germline, CDR1 is MGHRA, CDR2 YSYEKL. The CDR3 has 16 amino acids. CDR3 DNA: TGCGCCAGCAGCTTTAGCGCCAGCTCTGGGGCCAACGTCCTGACTTTC. This encodes CASSFSASSGANVLTF.

This clone was counted once. The chain couples TRBV19 to TRBJ2-2; D may be TRBD1 (7 bases). The CDR3 is 17 amino acids. Germline V CDR1 and CDR2: LNHDA, SQIVND (reference sequence). The germline V and J ends were trimmed by 5 bases and 4 bases, with 20 bases remaining between them. The chain's CDR3 is CASSPWDGGQSTGELFF. DNA of the CDR3: TGTGCCAGTAGTCCTTGGGACGGGGGACAGTCCACCGGGGAGCTGTTTTTT.

This clone came up a few times. The rearrangement links TRBV12-5 to TRBJ1-6; 10 bases agree with TRBD1. CDR3 length: 14 amino acids. Germline V gene data show CDR1 as LGHNT and CDR2 as FRNRAP. The trim removed 6 bases at V and 7 bases at J, leaving 3 bases unmatched. CDR3 nucleotides: TGTGCTAGTGGGTGGACAGGGGGGAATTCACCCCTCCACTTT. Protein sequence: CASGWTGGNSPLHF.

V usage is TRBV10-3 and J usage is TRBJ1-1; D perhaps matches TRBD1 (6 bases). V shed 2 bases and J shed 4 bases, with 14 bases lying between them. This CDR3 has 15 residues. Germline assignment: CDR1 ENHRY and CDR2 SYGVKD. The CDR3 sequence is CAISETDRRGTEAFF. CDR3 sequence (DNA): TGTGCCATCAGTGAGACCGACAGGAGAGGCACTGAAGCTTTCTTT.

The chain joins TRBV11-3 to TRBJ1-6; TRBD1 is a possible D gene (5 bases). This CDR3 spans 14 amino acids. CDR1 is SGHNT, CDR2 YENEEA, per germline. V was trimmed by 5 bases and J by 3 bases, leaving 8 bases between them. CDR3 loop: CASSPGLYNSPLHF. The CDR3 region has the DNA TGTGCCAGCAGCCCGGGACTCTATAATTCACCCCTCCACTTT.

This chain connects TRBV6-7 to TRBJ1-5; D not certain. TRBV6-7 counts as an open reading frame of uncertain function. V lost 0 bases to trimming and J lost 9 bases, with 3 bases between them. The CDR3 spans 11 residues. The CDR3 region has the DNA TGTGCCAGCAGTTACTCCGGGCCCCAGCATTTT. It translates to CASSYSGPQHF.

The chain employs TRBV9 and TRBJ2-1; TRBD2 agrees at 7 bases. This CDR3 region has 16 residues. CDR1 is SGDLS, CDR2 YYNGEE, per germline. With 0 bases clipped from V and 5 bases from J, the junction kept 8 bases outside the gene matches. The CDR3 DNA reads TGTGCCAGCAGCGTAGAGTGGGGGGGGGATAACAATGAGCAGTTCTTC. This gives the protein CASSVEWGGDNNEQFF.

The J gene is TRBJ1-5, the V gene TRBV19; possible D gene TRBD1, 5 bases. CDR1 LNHDA and CDR2 SQIVND come from the germline V gene (reference sequence). This CDR3 has 12 amino acids. Trimming removed 5 bases at V and 5 bases at J, with 7 bases between. The CDR3 here is CASSWGDQPQHF. In DNA form, the CDR3 reads TGTGCCAGTAGTTGGGGGGATCAGCCCCAGCATTTT.

Comment on this clone: One end of the junction is discordant with germline, which a read error may explain. The chain combines TRBV4-1 with TRBJ2-1, with D maybe TRBD1 (6 bases). The CDR3 length is 13 residues. Germline V lookup: CDR1 MGHRA, CDR2 YSYEKL. The CDR3 DNA reads TGCGACAGCAGACAAACAGGGCACAATGAGCAGTTCTTC. Translating gives CDSRQTGHNEQFF.

This clone was found once. The chain recombines TRBV6-1 with TRBJ1-1; the D is unclear. CDR3 length equals 15 residues. V dropped 3 bases and J dropped 1 base, with 12 bases sitting between them. CDR1 is MNHNS and CDR2 is SASEGT in the germline V gene. CDR3 in amino acids: CASSEVRTRNTEAFF. The CDR3, as DNA: TGTGCCAGCAGTGAGGTCCGAACTCGGAACACTGAAGCTTTCTTT.